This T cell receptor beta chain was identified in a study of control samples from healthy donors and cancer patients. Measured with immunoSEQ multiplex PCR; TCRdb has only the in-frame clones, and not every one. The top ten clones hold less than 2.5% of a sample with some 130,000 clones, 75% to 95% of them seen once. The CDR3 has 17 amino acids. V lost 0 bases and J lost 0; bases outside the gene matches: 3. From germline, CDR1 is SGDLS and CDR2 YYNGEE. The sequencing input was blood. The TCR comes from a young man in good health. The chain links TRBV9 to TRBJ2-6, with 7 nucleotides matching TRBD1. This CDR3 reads CASSVVGTVSGANVLTF. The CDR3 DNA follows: TGTGCCAGCAGCGTAGTAGGGACAGTCTCTGGGGCCAACGTCCTGACTTTC.